Below, 8 T cell receptor beta chains from the same sample are listed, as sequenced in a study of shared clonotypes between healthy human individuals. The protocol was immunoSEQ multiplex PCR, while the TCRdb copy is restricted to in-frame clones and leaves out a portion. The sample has 400,000 or so clones, about 96% seen once. The sample consisted of memory CD8+ T cells sorted from blood. The sample's subset: CD45RO+ cells pooled with CCR7-negative TemRA cells. These receptors all come from a man aged 25 to 40 in good health.

The genes are TRBV9 and TRBJ2-5; 9 bases align to TRBD2. V shed 3 bases, J shed 0 bases, and the junction held 12 bases outside the gene matches. Germline-derived CDR1 and CDR2 are SGDLS and YYNGEE. The CDR3 runs 18 residues. The CDR3 region is CASSAGLAGHPYQETQYF. The CDR3 DNA follows: TGTGCCAGCAGCGCGGGACTAGCCGGACATCCGTACCAAGAGACCCAGTACTTC.

The rearrangement links TRBV4-2 to TRBJ2-2; no definite D call. The CDR3 has 13 amino acids. Trimming pared 2 bases from V and 3 bases from J, leaving 4 bases between. Germline loops: CDR1 LGHNA, CDR2 YNFKEQ. CDR3 loop: CASSQTYTGELFF. The CDR3 DNA reads as TGTGCCAGCAGCCAAACGTACACCGGGGAGCTGTTTTTT.

V usage is TRBV11-1 and J usage is TRBJ2-1; D gene unclear. Trimming shortened V by 3 bases and J by 6 bases, and 21 bases separated the two germline ends. CDR1 is SGHAT, CDR2 FQDESV, per germline (reference sequence). This CDR3 has 17 residues. The CDR3 coding sequence is TGTGCCAGCAGCTTGGGTCCGCCGGGCCCTAAGGGCAATGAGCAGTTCTTC. Protein: CASSLGPPGPKGNEQFF.

This CDR3 reads CASSESRVLYEQYF. The CDR3 nucleotides are TGTGCCAGCAGTGAATCCCGGGTGCTCTACGAGCAGTACTTC. The J gene is TRBJ2-7, the V gene TRBV6-1; D call uncertain. V was shortened by 2 bases and J by 3 bases, with 11 bases between the two germline ends. The CDR3 length is 14 residues. From germline, CDR1 is MNHNS and CDR2 SASEGT.

The V and J genes are TRBV5-1 and TRBJ2-1; 8 bases map to TRBD2. Germline loops: CDR1 SGHRS, CDR2 YFSETQ. The CDR3 is made up of 22 amino acids. Trimming cost V 3 bases and J 0 bases; bases outside gene matches: 23. This CDR3 reads CASSSSTGREAYYQSSYNEQFF. For the CDR3, the DNA is TGCGCCAGCAGCTCATCAACGGGGCGGGAGGCTTACTATCAAAGCTCCTACAATGAGCAGTTCTTC.

The rearrangement links TRBV30 to TRBJ2-7; D possibly corresponds to TRBD2 (6 bases). The CDR3 extends over 15 amino acids. Trimming stripped 3 bases from V and 3 bases from J, with 18 bases between. Germline-derived CDR1 and CDR2 are GTSNPN and SVGIG (reference sequence). CDR3 DNA: TGTGCCTGGAGGAAGCGGGCGTCCTTCTTCTACGAGCAGTACTTC. This sequence encodes CAWRKRASFFYEQYF.

The genes are TRBV25-1 and TRBJ2-7; D uncertain. Trimming shortened V by 6 bases and J by 2 bases, and 11 bases separated the two germline ends. There are 13 residues in the CDR3. Germline values: CDR1 MGHDK, CDR2 SYGVNS. The CDR3 sequence is CASRRTGPYEQYF. The DNA for the CDR3 is TGTGCCAGCAGAAGGACGGGCCCCTACGAGCAGTACTTC.

V and J are TRBV18 and TRBJ2-3, with D unclear. This CDR3 has 12 amino acids. Per germline, CDR1 KGHSH and CDR2 LQKENI. The germline V and J ends were trimmed by 6 bases and 2 bases, with 6 bases remaining between them. CDR3 in amino acids: CASSHNTDTQYF. The DNA for the CDR3 is TGTGCCAGCTCCCACAACACAGATACGCAGTATTTT.